The subject of this entry is one T cell receptor (beta chain). Trimming removed 7 bases from V and 7 bases from J; junction bases left unmatched: 13. CDR1 and CDR2 from the germline V gene are SGHDT and YYEEEE. CDR3 length: 14 residues. The record originates from a study of blood T cell repertoires in COVID-19. Study background: Donors in the United States, Italy and Spain gave samples during acute or convalescent COVID-19.

The Seattle patients joined while their infection was active and were tracked longitudinally afterward. The assay was immunoSEQ multiplex PCR, and TCRdb's table has in-frame clones only and misses some. In the table there are roughly 380,000 clones, about 92% of which are singletons. The origin of this receptor is a woman in her sixties with COVID-19, enrolled during active disease. The chain is built from TRBV5-6 and TRBJ2-7; 8 bases match TRBD1. The sample comprised peripheral blood. CDR3 DNA: TGTGCCAGCCAGAAAGACAGGGGTTTTGGGGAGCAGTACTTC. Translating it yields CASQKDRGFGEQYF. The whole variable domain, filled in from reference TRBV5-6 and TRBJ2-7, reads DAGVTQSPTHLIKTRGQQVTLRCSPKSGHDTVSWYQQALGQGPQFIFQYYEEEERQRGNFPDRFSGHQFPNYSSELNVNALLLGDSALYLCASQKDRGFGEQYFGPGTRLTVT.